Listed below are T cell receptor beta chains from one sample, sequenced in a study of beta chain features in type 1 diabetes. The repertoire was sequenced with immunoSEQ multiplex PCR; TCRdb's copy has only in-frame clones and lacks some. This table holds around 350,000 clones, 10% to 15% found once. The specimen was naive CD4+ T cells from blood. The receptors shown here come from a young man in good health. Both conserved end residues are part of each CDR3. The D gene is left open where the match is weak. Rows give clone size only sometimes, using once, few, many, or a class for an expanded clone.

v_call	clone_size	d_call	j_call	cdr3_aa	cdr3_nt
TRBV2	.	TRBD1	TRBJ2-7	CASRQQGALSNEQYF	TGTGCCAGCAGACAACAGGGGGCGTTAAGTAACGAGCAGTACTTC
TRBV4-3	.	.	TRBJ1-4	CASSQSYSREKLFF	TGCGCCAGCAGCCAGTCCTACAGTCGTGAAAAACTGTTTTTT
TRBV4-2	.	.	TRBJ2-7	CASSLAPGQGSVYEQYF	TGTGCCAGCAGCCTAGCCCCGGGGCAGGGGAGTGTCTACGAGCAGTACTTC
TRBV28	few	.	TRBJ2-7	CASIRGSTYEQYF	TGTGCCAGCATCAGGGGCTCTACCTACGAGCAGTACTTC
TRBV2	few	.	TRBJ2-5	CASSPRETQYF	TGTGCCAGCAGTCCCCGGGAGACCCAGTACTTC
TRBV19	.	TRBD1	TRBJ2-6	CATSLGTVTSGANVLTF	TGTGCCACTAGCTTAGGGACAGTCACCTCTGGGGCCAACGTCCTGACTTTC
TRBV19	.	TRBD1	TRBJ2-7	CASRDRDEQYF	TGTGCCAGCAGGGACAGGGACGAGCAGTACTTC
TRBV15	.	.	TRBJ1-5	CATRDSLNQPQHF	TGTGCCACCAGAGACAGTCTTAATCAGCCCCAGCATTTT
TRBV28	.	.	TRBJ2-1	CASHATGVPYNEQFF	TGTGCCAGCCATGCGACGGGGGTCCCCTACAATGAGCAGTTCTTC
TRBV11-1	.	.	TRBJ2-7	CASSLIGGKEQYF	TGTGCCAGCAGCTTGATCGGGGGAAAAGAGCAGTACTTC
TRBV7-2	few	.	TRBJ2-3	CASSLGHSPDTQYF	TGTGCCAGCAGCTTAGGACACAGCCCAGATACGCAGTATTTT
TRBV9	.	.	TRBJ2-1	CASSAGLYQTYNEQFF	TGTGCCAGCAGCGCGGGACTGTACCAGACCTACAATGAGCAGTTCTTC
TRBV5-4	.	.	TRBJ1-2	CASSQEGGDYGYTF	TGTGCCAGCAGCCAAGAGGGAGGGGACTATGGCTACACCTTC
TRBV28	.	.	TRBJ1-1	CASSLGQPTAFF	TGTGCCAGCAGTCTCGGACAGCCCACAGCTTTCTTT
TRBV7-8	.	.	TRBJ1-1	CASSLVASRAFF	TGTGCCAGCAGCTTAGTAGCCTCGCGAGCTTTCTTT
TRBV2	.	.	TRBJ2-7	CASRGEYEQYF	TGTGCCAGCAGGGGAGAGTACGAGCAGTACTTC
TRBV5-4	.	TRBD1	TRBJ1-5	CASSLTGGNNQPQHF	TGTGCCAGCAGCTTGACAGGGGGCAACAATCAGCCCCAGCATTTT
TRBV2	.	TRBD1	TRBJ1-5	CASSRTGGNQPQHF	TGTGCCAGCAGTAGGACAGGCGGCAATCAGCCCCAGCATTTT
TRBV7-2	.	TRBD2	TRBJ2-1	CASSWVGGGGNEQFF	TGTGCCAGCAGCTGGGTTGGCGGGGGGGGTAATGAGCAGTTCTTC
TRBV4-3	.	.	TRBJ1-2	CASSQARGASTYGYTF	TGCGCCAGCAGCCAAGCTCGGGGGGCCTCGACCTATGGCTACACCTTC
TRBV27	few	TRBD2	TRBJ2-7	CASSVGLAGHEQYF	TGTGCCAGCAGTGTGGGACTAGCGGGTCACGAGCAGTACTTC
TRBV4-1	.	.	TRBJ2-2	CASRLQGSTGELFF	TGCGCCAGCAGGTTACAGGGTTCGACCGGGGAGCTGTTTTTT
TRBV7-2	.	.	TRBJ1-5	CASSFGLGGQPQHF	TGTGCCAGCAGCTTCGGGCTGGGAGGTCAGCCCCAGCATTTT
TRBV12-5	.	TRBD2	TRBJ2-5	CASAVSGGEETQYF	TGTGCTAGTGCAGTCAGCGGGGGGGAGGAGACCCAGTACTTC
TRBV10-3	.	.	TRBJ1-1	CAIFSGRMNTEAFF	TGTGCCATCTTTTCGGGAAGAATGAACACTGAAGCTTTCTTT
TRBV28	.	TRBD1	TRBJ1-2	CASSFGTGGYGYTF	TGTGCCAGCAGTTTTGGGACAGGGGGCTATGGCTACACCTTC
TRBV6-5	.	TRBD1	TRBJ2-7	CASRGGGVSYEQYF	TGTGCCAGCAGAGGGGGCGGAGTCTCCTACGAGCAGTACTTC
TRBV6-6	few	.	TRBJ2-7	CATSKNGYEQYF	TGTGCCACCTCTAAAAACGGCTACGAGCAGTACTTC
TRBV5-1	.	.	TRBJ2-7	CASSLGVYEQYF	TGCGCCAGCAGCTTGGGAGTATACGAGCAGTACTTC
TRBV30	.	TRBD1	TRBJ1-1	CASYRGTEAFF	TGTGCCAGCTACAGGGGGACTGAAGCTTTCTTT
TRBV28	few	TRBD1	TRBJ1-5	CASSPPDRWGAPQHF	TGTGCCAGCAGTCCGCCGGACAGGTGGGGAGCGCCCCAGCATTTT
TRBV14	few	TRBD2	TRBJ2-2	CASSQDLAGGSTGELFF	TGTGCCAGCAGCCAGGACCTAGCGGGAGGTAGCACCGGGGAGCTGTTTTTT
TRBV5-1	few	TRBD1	TRBJ2-5	CASSWAGTDVQETQYF	TGCGCCAGCAGCTGGGCAGGGACAGACGTCCAAGAGACCCAGTACTTC
TRBV7-9	.	.	TRBJ1-1	CASSLATVNTEAFF	TGTGCCAGCAGCTTAGCGACAGTTAACACTGAAGCTTTCTTT
TRBV30	few	.	TRBJ2-7	CAWTPSGYEQYF	TGTGCCTGGACTCCTTCCGGCTACGAGCAGTACTTC
TRBV7-9	few	.	TRBJ1-2	CASSLRYGYTF	TGTGCCAGCAGCTTACGCTATGGCTACACCTTC
TRBV30	few	.	TRBJ1-1	CAWSGGYEAFF	TGTGCCTGGAGTGGAGGGTACGAAGCTTTCTTT
TRBV11-2	few	.	TRBJ1-1	CASSPGVPEAFF	TGTGCCAGCAGCCCCGGGGTCCCTGAAGCTTTCTTT
TRBV4-2	few	TRBD1	TRBJ1-6	CASSQLAQGGSPLHF	TGTGCCAGCAGCCAACTCGCCCAGGGGGGTTCACCCCTCCACTTT
TRBV19	.	.	TRBJ1-5	CASSKVAGANQPQHF	TGTGCCAGTAGTAAAGTAGCGGGGGCCAATCAGCCCCAGCATTTT
TRBV7-2	few	TRBD1	TRBJ2-7	CASTPGTGGYEQYF	TGTGCCAGCACCCCCGGGACAGGGGGTTACGAGCAGTACTTC
TRBV27	.	.	TRBJ2-7	CASSSSYEQYF	TGTGCCAGCAGTTCATCCTACGAGCAGTACTTC
TRBV25-1	few	TRBD1	TRBJ1-5	CASSPGQGANQPQHF	TGTGCCAGCAGTCCGGGTCAGGGGGCGAATCAGCCCCAGCATTTT
TRBV4-3	.	TRBD2	TRBJ2-7	CASSPGAGGFEQYF	TGCGCCAGCAGCCCTGGGGCGGGAGGGTTCGAGCAGTACTTC
TRBV9	.	.	TRBJ1-3	CASSGHKRTAGNTIYF	TGTGCCAGCAGCGGCCACAAGAGGACAGCTGGAAACACCATATATTTT